This T cell receptor (beta chain) was captured by sequencing in a study of blood T cells in healthy people across ages. The study's findings and limits: Donors of long life had a larger count of naive CD4+ cells and greater diversity than aged donors.

A note on this clonotype: Its antigen is unknown.

Trimming left V 3 bases short and J 2 bases short, with 16 bases between. Germline V gene lookup returns CDR1 SGHDT and CDR2 YYEEEE. The CDR3 length is 16 residues. Each sample yielded at least 6.5 million isolated PBMCs. Per individual sample, total RNA of at least 5.5 micrograms was extracted. A J-beta primer mix and a sample-barcoded 5' primer were used in a second PCR of roughly 6 to 11 cycles. Each cDNA molecule received a tag from a template-switch adaptor that had 12 random nucleotides. Via MiXCR, TCRdb re-called the 5' RACE reads, giving one row per CDR3 protein. The table has about 670,000 distinct CDR3 sequences, roughly two fifths seen once.

J is TRBJ2-3 and V is TRBV5-6; possibly TRBD1 for D (5 bases). The sequenced material came from blood. The clonotype comes from an elderly man in good health. The DNA of the CDR3 is TGTGCCAGCAGCTCCCGACAGACCAGATTCACAGATACGCAGTATTTT. This translates into CASSSRQTRFTDTQYF.